This TCR beta chain was profiled in a study of blood T cell repertoires in COVID-19. Study-level background: The United States, Italy and Spain provided the acute and convalescent COVID-19 samples. From T cells, B-cell-depleted T cells, or PBMCs came the material, which was cDNA or gDNA.

Trimming stripped 3 bases from V and 2 bases from J, with 7 bases between. CDR3 length equals 13 residues. A word on this clone: Other nucleotide sequences from this sample produce the same CDR3.

The table came from immunoSEQ multiplex PCR; TCRdb's copy has only in-frame clones and leaves some out. The sample contains 150,000 to 200,000 clones, roughly 86% of which appear only once. This TCR was recovered from a man between 65 and 85 years old with acute or convalescent COVID-19. The gene calls are TRBV12-3 or TRBV12-4 and TRBJ1-2; D is ambiguous. Sequenced material: peripheral blood. The CDR3 reads CASSLAGNYGYTF. As DNA, the CDR3 is TGTGCCAGCAGTTTGGCAGGCAACTATGGCTACACCTTC.